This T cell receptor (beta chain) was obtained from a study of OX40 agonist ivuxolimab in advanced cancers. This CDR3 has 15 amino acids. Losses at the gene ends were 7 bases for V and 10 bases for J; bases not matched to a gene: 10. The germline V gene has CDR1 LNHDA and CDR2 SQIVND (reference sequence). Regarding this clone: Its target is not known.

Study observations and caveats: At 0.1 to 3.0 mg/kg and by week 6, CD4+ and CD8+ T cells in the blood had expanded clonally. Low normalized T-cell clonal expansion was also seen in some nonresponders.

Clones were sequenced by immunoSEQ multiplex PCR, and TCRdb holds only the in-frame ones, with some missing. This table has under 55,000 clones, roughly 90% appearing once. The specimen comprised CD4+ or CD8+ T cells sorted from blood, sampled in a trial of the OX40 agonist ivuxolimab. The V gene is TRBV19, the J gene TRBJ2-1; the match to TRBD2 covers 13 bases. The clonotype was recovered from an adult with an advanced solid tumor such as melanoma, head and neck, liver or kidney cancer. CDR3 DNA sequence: TGTGCCAGTACTCCGGGACTAGCGGGGTTGGAAGAGCAGTTCTTC. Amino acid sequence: CASTPGLAGLEEQFF.